This T cell receptor beta chain came from a study of brain T cells in children with intractable seizures. Sequencing was limited to surgery cases with top T cell transcript signatures in brain tissue. Data came from immunoSEQ multiplex PCR; TCRdb stores just in-frame clones and leaves some out. The table includes some 80,000 clones, around 91% detected once. In regard to this clone: Its antigen is unknown.

CDR1 and CDR2 (germline): KGHSH, LQKENI. The CDR3 consists of 15 residues. Trimming at V came to 3 bases and at J to 8 bases, leaving 11 bases not matched to a gene. General study points: HCMV serostatus was not known, and viral specificity came from CDR3 similarity only. Pre- and post-surgery blood differed in depth, so pre-surgery absences may be undersampling.

The genes are TRBV18 and TRBJ2-7, with 9 bases matching TRBD1. Specimen: peripheral blood, collected at surgery. The receptor's source is a girl between 2 and 10 years old with Rasmussen encephalitis and intractable seizures. This CDR3 is CASSPSGTGPYKQYF. The CDR3 bases are TGTGCCAGCTCACCTTCCGGGACAGGGCCTTACAAGCAGTACTTC.